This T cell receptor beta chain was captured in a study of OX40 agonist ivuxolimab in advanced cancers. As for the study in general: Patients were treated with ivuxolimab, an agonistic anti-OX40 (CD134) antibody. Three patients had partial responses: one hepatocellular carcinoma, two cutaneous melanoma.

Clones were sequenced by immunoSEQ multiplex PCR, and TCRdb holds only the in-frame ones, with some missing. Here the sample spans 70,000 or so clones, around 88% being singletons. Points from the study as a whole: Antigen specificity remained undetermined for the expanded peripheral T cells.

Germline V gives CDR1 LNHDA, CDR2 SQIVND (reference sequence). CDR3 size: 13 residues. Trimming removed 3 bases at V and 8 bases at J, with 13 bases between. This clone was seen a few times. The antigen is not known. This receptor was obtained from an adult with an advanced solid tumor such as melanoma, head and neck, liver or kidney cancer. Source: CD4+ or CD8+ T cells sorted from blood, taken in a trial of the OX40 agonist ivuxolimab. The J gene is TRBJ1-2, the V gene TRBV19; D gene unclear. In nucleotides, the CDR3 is TGTGCCAGTAGTATCCCAATATCGGGGGGCTACACCTTC. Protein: CASSIPISGGYTF.